This entry is about one T cell receptor (beta chain). The CDR3 consists of 16 residues. CDR1 and CDR2 from the germline V gene are SGHKS and YYEKEE (reference sequence). The V end lost 5 bases, the J end lost 4 bases, and 21 bases lay between the germline ends. Sample time point: patch test 3, about 24 weeks after DPC sensitization. Treatment given: therapeutic diphenylcyclopropenone sensitization with weekly scalp DPC. Blood, whole and unfractionated, served as the source for total RNA extraction. The data belong to a study of human T cells and chemical hapten exposure. TCRdb used MiXCR to reprocess the RACE reads, holding one entry per CDR3 protein. The sample has 50,000 or so distinct CDR3 sequences; 9% to 10% are singletons.

This chain joins TRBV5-5 and TRBJ1-1; D not resolved. Sequenced here: whole blood, sampled in connection with sensitization to the hapten diphenylcyclopropenone (DPC). The clonotype originates from a woman in her thirties or forties with alopecia areata. Some clones in this sample may be carry-over from other donors' samples. The CDR3: CASRSGAGSPGTEAFF. The DNA for the CDR3 is TGTGCCAGCAGATCCGGCGCGGGCTCTCCGGGCACTGAAGCTTTCTTT. Variable domain in full (rest from reference TRBV5-5 and TRBJ1-1): DAGVTQSPTHLIKTRGQQVTLRCSPISGHKSVSWYQQVLGQGPQFIFQYYEKEERGRGNFPDRFSARQFPNYSSELNVNALLLGDSALYLCASRSGAGSPGTEAFFGQGTRLTVV.